This T cell receptor beta chain was sequenced in a study of identical twins. Via MiXCR, TCRdb re-called the 5' RACE reads, giving one row per CDR3 protein. The sample consists of 600,000 to 800,000 distinct CDR3 sequences, roughly 20% of them appearing once. Notes on the study in general: For out-of-frame beta sequences, excess twin sharing was weaker.

This clonotype was detected ten times or more. Its target is unknown. V trimming: 3 bases; J trimming: 4 bases; junction bases outside the gene matches: 14. The CDR3 is 16 amino acids. Germline values: CDR1 DFQATT, CDR2 SNEGSKA (reference sequence). This sample was also put to use in a study of T cells expressing NK-cell markers.

Sequencing used PBMCs. The rearrangement links TRBV20-1 to TRBJ2-7, with 8 bases lining up with TRBD2. The sequence came from a woman aged 18-30 years in good health. CDR3 in DNA: TGCAGTGCTAGCCCTCGAACCGTAGCGGGACTTTACGAGCAGTACTTC. Its translation: CSASPRTVAGLYEQYF.